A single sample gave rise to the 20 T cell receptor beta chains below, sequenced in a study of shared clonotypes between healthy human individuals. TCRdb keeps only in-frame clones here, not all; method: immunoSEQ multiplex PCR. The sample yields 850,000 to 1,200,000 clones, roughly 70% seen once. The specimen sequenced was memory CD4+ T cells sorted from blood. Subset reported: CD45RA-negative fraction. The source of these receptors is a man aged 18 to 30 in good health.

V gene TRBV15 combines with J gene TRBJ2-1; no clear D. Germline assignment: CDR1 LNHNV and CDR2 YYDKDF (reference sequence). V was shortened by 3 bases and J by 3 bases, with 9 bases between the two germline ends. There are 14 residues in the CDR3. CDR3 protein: CATSRWENYNEQFF. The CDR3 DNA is TGTGCCACCAGCAGGTGGGAAAACTACAATGAGCAGTTCTTC.

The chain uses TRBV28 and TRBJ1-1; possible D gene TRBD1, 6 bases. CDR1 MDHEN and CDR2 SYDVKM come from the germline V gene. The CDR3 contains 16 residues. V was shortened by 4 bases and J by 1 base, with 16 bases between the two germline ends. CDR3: CASSSPGGATNTEAFF. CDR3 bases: TGTGCCAGCAGTTCCCCGGGGGGCGCTACGAACACTGAAGCTTTCTTT.

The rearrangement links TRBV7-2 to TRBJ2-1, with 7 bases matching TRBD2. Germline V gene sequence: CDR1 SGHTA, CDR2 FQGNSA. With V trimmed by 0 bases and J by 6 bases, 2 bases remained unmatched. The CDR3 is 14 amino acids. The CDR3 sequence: CASSLASGTNEQFF. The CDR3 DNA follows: TGTGCCAGCAGCTTAGCGAGCGGGACCAATGAGCAGTTCTTC.

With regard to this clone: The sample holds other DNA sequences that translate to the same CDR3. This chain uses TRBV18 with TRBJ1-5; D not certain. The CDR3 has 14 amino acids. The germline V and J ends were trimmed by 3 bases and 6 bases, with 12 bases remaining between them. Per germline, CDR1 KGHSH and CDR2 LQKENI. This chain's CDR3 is CASSPSEGRQPQHF. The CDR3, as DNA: TGTGCCAGCTCACCCTCTGAGGGCCGTCAGCCCCAGCATTTT.

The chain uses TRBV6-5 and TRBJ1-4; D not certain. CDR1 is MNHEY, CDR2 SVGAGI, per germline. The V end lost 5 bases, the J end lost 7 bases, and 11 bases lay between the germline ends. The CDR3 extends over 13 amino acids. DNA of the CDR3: TGTGCCAGCAGTCCCCGCGTCCTTGAAAAACTGTTTTTT. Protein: CASSPRVLEKLFF.

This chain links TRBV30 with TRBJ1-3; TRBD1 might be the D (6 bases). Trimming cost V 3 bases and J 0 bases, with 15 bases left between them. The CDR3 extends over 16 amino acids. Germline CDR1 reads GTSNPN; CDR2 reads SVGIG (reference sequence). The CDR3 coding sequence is TGTGCCTGGAGCTTTGGGACATTCTACTCTGGAAACACCATATATTTT. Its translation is CAWSFGTFYSGNTIYF.

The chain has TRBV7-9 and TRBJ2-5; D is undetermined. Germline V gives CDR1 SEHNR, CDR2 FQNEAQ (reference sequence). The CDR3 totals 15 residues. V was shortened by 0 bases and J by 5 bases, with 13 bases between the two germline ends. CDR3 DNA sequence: TGTGCCAGCAGCTTAGCGTCCCTGGCCGGGGAGACCCAGTACTTC. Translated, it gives CASSLASLAGETQYF. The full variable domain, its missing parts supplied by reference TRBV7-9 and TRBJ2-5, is DTGVSQNPRHKITKRGQNVTFRCDPISEHNRLYWYRQTLGQGPEFLTYFQNEAQLEKSRLLSDRFSAERPKGSFSTLEIQRTEQGDSAMYLCASSLASLAGETQYFGPGTRLLVL.

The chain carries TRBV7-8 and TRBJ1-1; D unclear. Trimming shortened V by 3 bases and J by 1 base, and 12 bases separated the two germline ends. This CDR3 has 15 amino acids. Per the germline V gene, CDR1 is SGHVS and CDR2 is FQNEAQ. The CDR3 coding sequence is TGTGCCAGCAGCTTCTGGACGAACACGAACACTGAAGCTTTCTTT. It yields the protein CASSFWTNTNTEAFF.

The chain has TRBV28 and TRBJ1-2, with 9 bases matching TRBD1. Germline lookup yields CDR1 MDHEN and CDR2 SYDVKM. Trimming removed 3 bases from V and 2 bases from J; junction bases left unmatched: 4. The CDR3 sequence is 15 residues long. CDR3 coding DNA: TGTGCCAGCAGTTTCCACAGGGGGCCCAACTATGGCTACACCTTC. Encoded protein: CASSFHRGPNYGYTF.

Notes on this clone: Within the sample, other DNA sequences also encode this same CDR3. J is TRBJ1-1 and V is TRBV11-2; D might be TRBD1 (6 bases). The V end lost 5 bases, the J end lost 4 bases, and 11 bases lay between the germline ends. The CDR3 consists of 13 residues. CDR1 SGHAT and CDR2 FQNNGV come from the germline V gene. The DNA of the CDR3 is TGTGCCAGCAGCCTCAGGGGCGGCACTGAAGCTTTCTTT. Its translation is CASSLRGGTEAFF.

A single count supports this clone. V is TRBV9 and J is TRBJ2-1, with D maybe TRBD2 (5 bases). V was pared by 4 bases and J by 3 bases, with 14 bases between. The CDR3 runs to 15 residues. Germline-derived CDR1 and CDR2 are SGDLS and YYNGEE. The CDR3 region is CASSPSPTNYNEQFF. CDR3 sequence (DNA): TGTGCCAGCAGCCCATCCCCGACTAACTACAATGAGCAGTTCTTC.

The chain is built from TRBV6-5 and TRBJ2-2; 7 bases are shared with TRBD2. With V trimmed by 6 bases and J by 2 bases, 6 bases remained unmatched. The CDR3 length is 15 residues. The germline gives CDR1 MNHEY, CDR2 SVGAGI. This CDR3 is CASRQAGSNTGELFF. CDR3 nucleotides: TGTGCCAGCAGGCAAGCGGGAAGTAACACCGGGGAGCTGTTTTTT.

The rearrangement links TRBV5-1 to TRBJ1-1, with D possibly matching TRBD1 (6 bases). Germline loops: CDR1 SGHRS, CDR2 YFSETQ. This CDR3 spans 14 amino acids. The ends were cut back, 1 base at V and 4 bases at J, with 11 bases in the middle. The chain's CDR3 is CASSLSGESTEAFF. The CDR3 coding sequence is TGCGCCAGCAGCTTGTCAGGGGAATCCACTGAAGCTTTCTTT.

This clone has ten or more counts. The CDR3 bases are TGTGCCAGCAGCTGGGACGCCGGGAGCTATGGCTACACCTTC. This translates into CASSWDAGSYGYTF. V usage is TRBV7-2 and J usage is TRBJ1-2; possibly TRBD1 for D (5 bases). The germline V gene encodes CDR1 SGHTA and CDR2 FQGNSA. The V gene lost 4 bases and the J gene lost 4 bases, with 13 bases spanning the gap. The CDR3 length is 14 residues.

The CDR3 coding sequence is TGTGCCAGCAGCTCGGGACAGCGCGATCAGCCCCAGCATTTT. It translates to CASSSGQRDQPQHF. The chain carries TRBV7-2 and TRBJ1-5; TRBD1 aligns across 7 bases. CDR3 size: 14 residues. CDR1 and CDR2 from the germline V gene are SGHTA and FQGNSA. V gave up 4 bases and J gave up 5 bases; unmatched junction bases: 5.

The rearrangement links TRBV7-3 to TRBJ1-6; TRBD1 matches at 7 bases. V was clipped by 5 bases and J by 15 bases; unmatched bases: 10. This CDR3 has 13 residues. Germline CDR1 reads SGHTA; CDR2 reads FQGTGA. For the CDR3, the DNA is TGTGCCAGCAGCAACCGACAGGGCTTCCGCCTCCACTTT. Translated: CASSNRQGFRLHF.

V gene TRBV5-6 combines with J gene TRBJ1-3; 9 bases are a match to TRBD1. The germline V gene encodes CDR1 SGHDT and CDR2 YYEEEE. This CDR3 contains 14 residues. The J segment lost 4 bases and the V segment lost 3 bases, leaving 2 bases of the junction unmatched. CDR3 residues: CASSSGTGGNTIYF. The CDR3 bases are TGTGCCAGCAGCTCTGGGACAGGGGGAAACACCATATATTTT.

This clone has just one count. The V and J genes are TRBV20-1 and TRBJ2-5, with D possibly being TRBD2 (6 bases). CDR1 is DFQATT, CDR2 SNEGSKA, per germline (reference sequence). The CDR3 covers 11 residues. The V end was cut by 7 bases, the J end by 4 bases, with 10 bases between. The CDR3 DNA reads TGCAGTGTCGGGACTCTAGAGACCCAGTACTTC. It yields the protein CSVGTLETQYF.

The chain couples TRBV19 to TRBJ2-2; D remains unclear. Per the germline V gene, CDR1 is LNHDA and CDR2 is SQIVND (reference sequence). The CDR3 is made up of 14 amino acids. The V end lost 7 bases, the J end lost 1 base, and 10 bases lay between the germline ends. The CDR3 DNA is TGTGCCAGTAAACGGCGAGAGAACACCGGGGAGCTGTTTTTT. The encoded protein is CASKRRENTGELFF.

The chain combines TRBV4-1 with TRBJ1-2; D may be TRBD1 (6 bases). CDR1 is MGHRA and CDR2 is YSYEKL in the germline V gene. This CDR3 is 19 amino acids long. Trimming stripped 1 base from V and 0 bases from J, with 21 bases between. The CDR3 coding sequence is TGCGCCAGCAGCCAAGTAGGGCCACTCCTGGACAGCTCTAACTATGGCTACACCTTC. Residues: CASSQVGPLLDSSNYGYTF.